Listed below are T cell receptor beta chains from one sample, sequenced in a study of graft-versus-host responses after intestinal transplantation. Method: immunoSEQ multiplex PCR; TCRdb's copy keeps in-frame clones and lacks some. The repertoire holds a few thousand clones, with 84% as singletons. Source: ileum tissue, taken 105 days after intestinal transplantation. These receptors came from a human patient who received an intestinal transplant, so some T cells may come from the graft donor. Each CDR3 is given without its conserved first and last residue.

J	V	CDR3
TRBJ1-5	TRBV18	ASSPTLGNNQPQH
TRBJ2-7	TRBV5-1	ASRRKGARYEQY
TRBJ2-1	TRBV6-5	ASSYGRGASYNEQF
TRBJ2-3	TRBV5-7	ASSLADTQY
TRBJ2-1	TRBV6-4	ASSAERGGVEQF
TRBJ1-2	TRBV30	AWNRVGAGGYT
TRBJ2-7	TRBV11-2	ASKLRSLHLDEY
TRBJ2-7	TRBV9	ASSVATSSYEQY
TRBJ2-4	TRBV11-2	ASSWTSGAKNIQY
TRBJ2-1	TRBV7-3	ASSLRPGPYNEQF
TRBJ2-3	TRBV11-2	ASSFRTGGDTQY
TRBJ2-5	TRBV13	ASSFRREGQETQY
TRBJ2-2	TRBV5-5	ASSLGAGDISGELF
TRBJ2-5	TRBV7-6	ASSLGGTKETQY
TRBJ2-7	TRBV9	ASSVTVSSYEQY
TRBJ1-6	TRBV5-1	ASSLELKGVSYNSPLH
TRBJ2-1	TRBV19	ASSSTSGGVYNEQF
TRBJ1-5	TRBV4-1	ASSQDWPGFNQPQH
TRBJ2-3	TRBV4-1	ASSRSLAGAADTQY
TRBJ1-2	TRBV7-2	ASSFNYGYT
TRBJ2-3	TRBV25-1	ASSEKTSGRDTQY
TRBJ1-2	TRBV4-1	ASADRGSGYT
TRBJ2-5	TRBV2	ASSEWGQETQY
TRBJ2-5	TRBV7-8	ASSPSGETQY
TRBJ1-3	TRBV7-9	ASSLGAATFSGNTIY
TRBJ2-5	TRBV5-1	ASSTWTLHETQY
TRBJ2-3	TRBV9	ASSLRTSGISTDTQY
TRBJ1-2	TRBV29-1	SVEGGEGEYGYT
TRBJ2-7	TRBV27	ASSLAGGYYEQY
TRBJ2-1	TRBV5-1	ASSLGGTGGNEQF
TRBJ2-2	TRBV29-1	SVSGTSGREAGELF
TRBJ2-7	TRBV25-1	ASSESDRGPYEQY
TRBJ1-4	TRBV5-1	ASSSSPQGPISPNEKLF
TRBJ2-7	TRBV18	ASSPGQSSYEQY
TRBJ2-1	TRBV25-1	ASSEKQGASGSNKQF
TRBJ1-4	TRBV30	AWSVPEFQYRKTV
TRBJ1-2	TRBV4-1	ASSRTGFGYT
TRBJ1-1	TRBV6-5	ASSPTVNTEAF
TRBJ2-1	TRBV6-4	ASSDGQGPYNEQF
TRBJ2-7	TRBV10-3	AIKARDYEQY
TRBJ1-1	TRBV10-3	AISESGAIEAF
TRBJ1-1	TRBV7-9	ASSGGQAIEAF
TRBJ1-4	TRBV9	ASSVVGQEGEKLF
TRBJ2-6	TRBV6-4	ASSDSAGSGANVLT
TRBJ2-2	TRBV4-2	ASSQLAENTGELF
TRBJ2-1	TRBV11-2	ASSLGQGYNEQF
TRBJ1-4	TRBV5-4	ASSLLGQENEKLF
TRBJ2-7	TRBV7-2	ASSSDSLAGLNEQY
TRBJ1-2	TRBV10-2	ASIKDTSNYGYT
TRBJ2-7	TRBV6-5	ASSSRDHLSYEQY
TRBJ2-3	TRBV11-2	ASSPEGDRTDTQY
TRBJ2-7	TRBV11-2	ASSRQGEQY
TRBJ1-4	TRBV28	ASSLLGASATNEKLF